Listed below are T cell receptor beta chains from one sample, sequenced in a study of cytomegalovirus exposure and HLA in healthy donors. Produced via immunoSEQ multiplex PCR; TCRdb's table is partial and in-frame only. This table has roughly 240,000 clones, 82% appearing once. The sample comprised PBMCs. Receptors originate from a woman aged 40 to 50 in good health and CMV-seropositive. CDR3s include the opening cysteine and the closing phenylalanine or tryptophan. D genes are given only for firm matches. Clone size is shown for a subset of rows, as once, few, many or a class of expanded clone.

clone_size j_call v_call d_call cdr3_nt cdr3_aa
. TRBJ1-5 TRBV5-5 TRBD1 TGTGCCAGCAGCTTGGGCAGGGACAGGATTCAGCCCCAGCATTTT CASSLGRDRIQPQHF
. TRBJ2-1 TRBV30 . TGTGCCTGGAGTGACTACGCCTCCTACAATGAGCAGTTCTTC CAWSDYASYNEQFF
few TRBJ2-1 TRBV2 . TGTGCCAGCAGTGTGAGGACAGACTACAATGAGCAGTTCTTC CASSVRTDYNEQFF
. TRBJ1-1 TRBV18 TRBD1 TGTGCCAGCTCACCCAGACAGGGTTCTACTTTGAACACTGAAGCTTTCTTT CASSPRQGSTLNTEAFF
. TRBJ2-4 TRBV11-3 TRBD2 TGTGCCAGCAGCTATCTCGGACTAGCGGGAGTTTCGGTCAAAAACATTCAGTACTTC CASSYLGLAGVSVKNIQYF
. TRBJ1-1 TRBV5-1 . TGCGCCAGCAGCTTAGGGGGATTGAACACTGAAGCTTTCTTT CASSLGGLNTEAFF
. TRBJ2-3 TRBV6-1 TRBD2 TGTGCCAGCAGTGATAAAGCGGGAGTCGGAAATACGCAGTATTTT CASSDKAGVGNTQYF
few TRBJ1-1 TRBV2 . TGTGCCAGCAGATCCGAGCGGGGGGACACTGAAGCTTTCTTT CASRSERGDTEAFF
. TRBJ2-5 TRBV19 . TGTGCCAGTAGTCTCAGGACTACCTTCCAAGAGACCCAGTACTTC CASSLRTTFQETQYF
few TRBJ1-2 TRBV7-9 . TGTTCCAGCAGCTTAGAGCAGGGCTATGGCTACACCTTC CSSSLEQGYGYTF
few TRBJ1-1 TRBV5-1 . TGCGCCAGCCAGCGGGGCGCGAACACTGAAGCTTTCTTT CASQRGANTEAFF
once TRBJ1-1 TRBV6-6 . TGTGCCAGCAAGGAACAGGCCGGCGGAACTGAAGCTTTCTTT CASKEQAGGTEAFF
. TRBJ1-4 TRBV6-5 . TGTGCCACCCCTAGAAAAACTAATGAAAAACTGTTTTTT CATPRKTNEKLFF
. TRBJ1-6 TRBV5-4 . TGTGCCAGCAGCCTACAGGGTAGGAATTCACCCCTCCACTTT CASSLQGRNSPLHF
once TRBJ1-1 TRBV7-9 TRBD1 TGTGCCAGCAGCCCCGGGACAGTGTATGGGGACACTGAAGCTTTCTTT CASSPGTVYGDTEAFF
. TRBJ2-1 TRBV30 TRBD1 TGTGCCCGGAAAACACCGGGACAGGGGGCGAGGAATGAGCAGTTCTTC CARKTPGQGARNEQFF
. TRBJ1-5 TRBV15 . TGTGCCACCAGCAGAGTAGGGGAGGGCAATCAGCCCCAGCATTTT CATSRVGEGNQPQHF
. TRBJ2-7 TRBV4-3 TRBD2 TGCGCCAGCAGCCAGGCCGGGACTAGCGGGAGGGCCTCCTACGAGCAGTACTTC CASSQAGTSGRASYEQYF
once TRBJ2-2 TRBV7-3 . TGTGCCAGCAGCTTATCCCCGGGTACGAACACCGGGGAGCTGTTTTTT CASSLSPGTNTGELFF
. TRBJ1-2 TRBV6-5 . TGTGCCAGCAGTTACGGGCAGGGTATGGGCTACACCTTC CASSYGQGMGYTF
once TRBJ1-2 TRBV7-9 TRBD1 TGTGCCAGCAGCACTGGACAGGGGGAGAGTGGCTACACCTTC CASSTGQGESGYTF
. TRBJ2-7 TRBV7-2 TRBD2 TGTGCCAGCAGTCTAAGCGGGGGGACCGAGCAGTACTTC CASSLSGGTEQYF
. TRBJ1-2 TRBV7-9 . TGTGCCAGCAGCATAAATAACTATGGCTACACCTTC CASSINNYGYTF
. TRBJ2-7 TRBV2 . TGTGCCAGCAGACCTAGAGCCTACGAGCAGTACTTC CASRPRAYEQYF
. TRBJ1-1 TRBV5-1 . TGCGCCAGCAGCTTGGCCGGGCAGGGTCTCATGAACACTGAAGCTTTCTTT CASSLAGQGLMNTEAFF
. TRBJ2-1 TRBV7-9 TRBD2 TGTGCCAGCAGCTTGAGTCTTAGCGGGGGGGCCAACAATGAGCAGTTCTTC CASSLSLSGGANNEQFF
. TRBJ1-1 TRBV5-1 TRBD1 TGCGCCAGCAGCCAAGGACAGGGCGGGAGGGGTGAAGCTTTCTTT CASSQGQGGRGEAFF
. TRBJ2-3 TRBV4-1 . TGCGCCAGCAGCCTTACGGGGGGCCGGAGCACAGATACGCAGTATTTT CASSLTGGRSTDTQYF
. TRBJ2-7 TRBV4-1 . TGCGCCAGCAGCCAAGGAACACCCCACTACGAGCAGTACTTC CASSQGTPHYEQYF
. TRBJ1-5 TRBV7-2 . TGTGCCAGCAGCCCAGGGGTGGGTAAAGGGATGGGTCAGCCCCAGCATTTT CASSPGVGKGMGQPQHF
. TRBJ2-7 TRBV25-1 . TGTGCCAGTAGAAGCCCCGGGGGCTCCTACGAGCAGTACTTC CASRSPGGSYEQYF
. TRBJ2-1 TRBV7-3 . TGTGCCAGCAGCGATCGACTAGGAAGCTCCTACAATGAGCAGTTCTTC CASSDRLGSSYNEQFF
. TRBJ2-5 TRBV2 TRBD2 TGTGCCAGCAGTGGTACTAGCGGAGAGACCCAGTACTTC CASSGTSGETQYF
. TRBJ2-7 TRBV7-8 . TGTGCCAGCAGCTTTGGACAGGTAGCAGGCCAGCGGGCCTACGAGCAGTACTTC CASSFGQVAGQRAYEQYF
. TRBJ2-1 TRBV27 . TGTGCCAGCAGTTTCAGCGGAACCCCCTACAATGAGCAGTTCTTC CASSFSGTPYNEQFF
. TRBJ1-6 TRBV19 TRBD1 TGTGCCAGTAGTATCGGGGACAGGGCATATAATTCACCCCTCCACTTT CASSIGDRAYNSPLHF
. TRBJ2-7 TRBV28 TRBD2 TGTGCCAGCAGTTTATCGGCTAGCGGGATCTACGAGCAGTACTTC CASSLSASGIYEQYF